Listed below are T cell receptor beta chains from one sample, sequenced in a study of cytomegalovirus exposure and HLA in healthy donors. Repertoires were generated with immunoSEQ multiplex PCR, while TCRdb's copy carries only in-frame clones and drops some. The sample records 150,000 to 180,000 clones, roughly 84% being singletons. Sequencing used PBMCs. Receptors were obtained from a human donor in good health. The CDR3 runs from the conserved cysteine through the conserved F or W. The D gene is left open where the match is weak. Clone sizes are given selectively: once, few, many, or a class where the clone is expanded.

>TRBD1|NA|TRBV19|TRBJ1-1
TGTGCCAGTACCAGGGACAGCTGGGACACTGAAGCTTTCTTT
CASTRDSWDTEAFF
>NA|NA|TRBV28|TRBJ1-5
TGTGCCAGCAGTTTAACCCCAGGTCCTCAGCCCCAGCATTTT
CASSLTPGPQPQHF
>NA|NA|TRBV27|TRBJ1-5
TGTGCCAGCAGTTTCGGGGGGCGCAGAAATCAGCCCCAGCATTTT
CASSFGGRRNQPQHF
>TRBD2|NA|TRBV6-4|TRBJ2-3
TGTGCCAGCAGTGCGCGGGAGACAGATACGCAGTATTTT
CASSARETDTQYF
>TRBD2|NA|TRBV5-1|TRBJ2-7
TGCGCCAGCAGCCAATTAGCGGGCCTGACCTACGAGCAGTACTTC
CASSQLAGLTYEQYF
>NA|NA|TRBV14|TRBJ2-7
TGTGCCAGCAGCCACGACAGGTGGGGAGAGCAGTACTTC
CASSHDRWGEQYF
>TRBD1|NA|TRBV19|TRBJ2-1
TGTGCCACCACACGACAGGGGGTGGCCAATGAGCAGTTCTTC
CATTRQGVANEQFF
>TRBD2|NA|TRBV29-1|TRBJ2-1
TGCAGCGTTGAAGAAGGGCGGGAGAATGAGCAGTTCTTC
CSVEEGRENEQFF
>NA|NA|TRBV9|TRBJ2-3
TGTGCCAGCAGCGCGACTAGACTAGGAGATACGCAGTATTTT
CASSATRLGDTQYF
>TRBD1|NA|TRBV29-1|TRBJ2-7
TGCAGCGTTGACCCGACAGGGATGGGCTACGAGCAGTACTTC
CSVDPTGMGYEQYF
>NA|NA|TRBV18|TRBJ1-6
TGTGCCAGCTCAGACCCCATTTCAGGGGCACCCCTCCACTTT
CASSDPISGAPLHF
>TRBD2|NA|TRBV23-1|TRBJ2-7
TGCGCCAGCAGTGGGAAGACTAGCGGGGGGGCTCTCGAGCAGTACTTC
CASSGKTSGGALEQYF
>TRBD1|few|TRBV7-3|TRBJ2-7
TGTGCCAGCAGCCCTACCGGGACAGAACCCTACGAGCAGTACTTC
CASSPTGTEPYEQYF
>NA|NA|TRBV29-1|TRBJ1-1
TGCAGCGTGGTAGAGAACACTGAAGCTTTCTTT
CSVVENTEAFF
>NA|NA|TRBV28|TRBJ1-1
TGTGCCAGCAGCCCAACCGGGACATTGTACGAAGCTTTCTTT
CASSPTGTLYEAFF
>TRBD2|NA|TRBV30|TRBJ2-7
TGTGCCTGGAGTAGGACTAGCACTTACGAGCAGTACTTC
CAWSRTSTYEQYF
>NA|NA|TRBV5-1|TRBJ2-7
TGCGCCAGCAGCTTCCCACAGGGCGACGAGCAGTACTTC
CASSFPQGDEQYF
>TRBD1|NA|TRBV6-1|TRBJ2-2
TGTGCCAGCAGGGGACAGGGGAACACCGGGGAGCTGTTTTTT
CASRGQGNTGELFF
>TRBD1|NA|TRBV27|TRBJ2-7
TGTGCCAGCAGTTTATCGGGGGACAGGGTAGCAAGATACTTC
CASSLSGDRVARYF
>NA|NA|TRBV7-2|TRBJ1-1
TGTGCCAGCAGCTCGGGACAGAACACTGAAGCTTTCTTT
CASSSGQNTEAFF
>NA|NA|TRBV6-6|TRBJ2-1
TGTGCCAGCAGTTATTTCCCCGGGGGTTACAATGAGCAGTTCTTC
CASSYFPGGYNEQFF
>NA|NA|TRBV5-1|TRBJ2-7
TGCGCCAGCAGCTTTCAGGTGAGCTCCTACGAGCAGTACTTC
CASSFQVSSYEQYF
>NA|NA|TRBV4-3|TRBJ2-6
TGCGCCAGCAGCCAAGAGGGGCAGTCTGGGGCCAACGTCCTGACTTTC
CASSQEGQSGANVLTF
>NA|NA|TRBV4-1|TRBJ1-5
TGCGCCAGCAGCCAAGTAGGCCGGGGAGGCAATCAGCCCCAGCATTTT
CASSQVGRGGNQPQHF
>TRBD1|NA|TRBV4-1|TRBJ1-5
TGCGCCAGCAGCGTCCGGACAGGGACTTGGCAGCCCCAGCATTTT
CASSVRTGTWQPQHF
>TRBD2|NA|TRBV7-8|TRBJ2-7
TGTGCCAGCAGCTTATCGGTGGCGGGGGGTTACGAGCAGTACTTC
CASSLSVAGGYEQYF
>NA|NA|TRBV6-1|TRBJ2-1
TGTGCCAGCAGTGAGACATTTACCTCCTACAATGAGCAGTTCTTC
CASSETFTSYNEQFF
>NA|NA|TRBV29-1|TRBJ2-2
TGCAGCGTGCTAGTCGCCGGGGAGCTGTTTTTT
CSVLVAGELFF
>NA|NA|TRBV9|TRBJ2-3
TGTGCCAGCAGCGTAGTTGGTAGCGACACAGATACGCAGTATTTT
CASSVVGSDTDTQYF
>NA|NA|TRBV6-4|TRBJ1-1
TGTGCCAGCAGTGTAGGGGAGAACACTGAAGCTTTCTTT
CASSVGENTEAFF
>TRBD2|NA|TRBV4-3|TRBJ2-1
TGCGCCAGCAGCCAAGATCTAGCGGGGGACAATGAGCAGTTCTTC
CASSQDLAGDNEQFF
>NA|NA|TRBV2|TRBJ2-5
TGTGCCAGCAGTGAAAAGGCAGCGTACCAAGAGACCCAGTACTTC
CASSEKAAYQETQYF
>NA|NA|TRBV7-2|TRBJ1-2
TGTGCCAGCAGCCAGACCTATCAGGGGTACTATGGCTACACCTTC
CASSQTYQGYYGYTF
>NA|NA|TRBV2|TRBJ1-3
TGTGCCAGCAATAGACAAGGGGCCTCCACCTCTGGAAACACCATATATTTT
CASNRQGASTSGNTIYF
>NA|NA|TRBV11-2|TRBJ2-1
TGTGCCAGCACCTTAGGGGCATTTGTCAATGAGCAGTTCTTC
CASTLGAFVNEQFF
>NA|NA|TRBV23-1|TRBJ1-5
TGCGCCAGCACTCGGGGAGGCGTCAATCAGCCCCAGCATTTT
CASTRGGVNQPQHF
>NA|NA|TRBV14|TRBJ2-5
TGTGCCAGCAGCCTGTTTACGGGGGATGCGCGGGAGACCCAGTACTTC
CASSLFTGDARETQYF
>NA|NA|TRBV27|TRBJ2-5
TGTGCCAGCAGTTCCTCACGCGGCCAAGAGACCCAGTACTTC
CASSSSRGQETQYF
>NA|NA|TRBV6-1|TRBJ2-7
TGTGCCAGCGACAACAGGGACTACGAGCAGTACTTC
CASDNRDYEQYF
>TRBD1|NA|TRBV7-6|TRBJ1-1
TGTGCCAGCAGCCTTAGGGGGCGAAACACTGAAGCTTTCTTT
CASSLRGRNTEAFF
>TRBD1|NA|TRBV7-3|TRBJ2-3
TGTGCCAGCAGCGGCGGACAGGGTTACACAGATACGCAGTATTTT
CASSGGQGYTDTQYF
>NA|NA|TRBV18|TRBJ1-4
TGTGCCAGCTCACCTATACTTAATGAAAAACTGTTTTTT
CASSPILNEKLFF
>NA|NA|TRBV25-1|TRBJ1-1
TGTGCCAGCAGGAGAGGGGGGGAGACTGAAGCTTTCTTT
CASRRGGETEAFF
>NA|NA|TRBV6-1|TRBJ2-7
TGTGCCAGCAGTGATCCGTGGGGGGAGGCCTACGAGCAGTACTTC
CASSDPWGEAYEQYF
>NA|once|TRBV28|TRBJ1-1
TGTGGAATTAGAGAAAACACTGAAGCTTTCTTT
CGIRENTEAFF
>TRBD2|NA|TRBV5-1|TRBJ2-1
TGCGCCAGCACCCTGACTAGCGGTCAGGTTGAGCAGTTCTTC
CASTLTSGQVEQFF
>NA|NA|TRBV5-1|TRBJ1-6
TGCGCCAGCAGCTTGGAAATCGACAATTCCTCACCCCTCCACTTT
CASSLEIDNSSPLHF
>NA|NA|TRBV6-4|TRBJ1-2
TGTGCCAGCAGTCCCGACATGGGCTATGGCTACACCTTC
CASSPDMGYGYTF
>TRBD1|few|TRBV19|TRBJ1-5
TGTGCCAGTAGTCCCCGGCGAGGACAGGGGAGCAATCAGCCCCAGCATTTT
CASSPRRGQGSNQPQHF
>NA|NA|TRBV27|TRBJ1-4
TGTGCCAGCACCTTCCGGGGGGTTTATGGTAATGAAAAACTGTTTTTT
CASTFRGVYGNEKLFF
>TRBD1|NA|TRBV9|TRBJ1-4
TGTGCCAGCAGCCCAGGGACAGGCCTCTTGGAAAAACTGTTTTTT
CASSPGTGLLEKLFF
>TRBD1|NA|TRBV19|TRBJ2-7
TGTGCCAGTAGCGAAGGACAGGGCAAGAACGAGCAGTACTTC
CASSEGQGKNEQYF
>TRBD1|NA|TRBV13|TRBJ1-1
TGTGCCAGCAGCCTACAGGGGACTGAAGCTTTCTTT
CASSLQGTEAFF
>NA|NA|TRBV25-1|TRBJ1-4
TGTGCCAGCAGTGAATTTAGGACAGCAGAAAAACTGTTTTTT
CASSEFRTAEKLFF
>NA|NA|TRBV4-1|TRBJ2-5
TGCGCCAGCAGCCAAGCTAGCGCAGAGACCCAGTACTTC
CASSQASAETQYF